The 26 T cell receptor beta chains in this list originate from one sample, sequenced in a study of blood T cell repertoires in COVID-19 (dated by TCRdb to 2019 to 2021). Libraries came from the immunoSEQ multiplex PCR assay. TCRdb holds this immuneACCESS table with in-frame rearrangements only. Some clones are missing; in checked studies, unresolved V genes explain under half, and the rest has no known cause. Present in this sample are tens of thousands of clones, less than 90% of which were seen just once. The top ten hold 1.6% of the sample. The sample comprised peripheral blood. Source of these receptors: a man aged 50 or older with acute or convalescent COVID-19.

The genes are TRBV24-1 and TRBJ1-1; tentative D call: TRBD1 (6 bases). Germline loops: CDR1 KGHDR, CDR2 SFDVKD. V was shortened by 6 bases and J by 3 bases, with 10 bases between the two germline ends. This CDR3 contains 13 residues. The CDR3 DNA reads TGTGCCACCAGTCACAGGGTCGACACTGAAGCTTTCTTT. This encodes CATSHRVDTEAFF.

This chain links TRBV7-9 with TRBJ1-6; D gene unclear. Germline CDR1 and CDR2: SEHNR and FQNEAQ (reference sequence). This CDR3 is built from 14 residues. With 2 bases removed from V and 5 bases from J, the gap between germline ends came to 7 bases. The CDR3 is CASSLLQDNSPLHF. In DNA, the CDR3 is TGTGCCAGCAGCTTATTGCAGGATAATTCACCCCTCCACTTT.

The chain combines TRBV13 with TRBJ2-1; 12 positions agree with TRBD2. The J segment lost 8 bases and the V segment lost 5 bases, leaving 7 bases of the junction unmatched. The CDR3 is made up of 15 amino acids. From germline, CDR1 is PRHDT and CDR2 FYEKMQ (reference sequence). CDR3 DNA sequence: TGTGCCAGCAGCAACGGACTAGCGGGATGGGATGAGCAGTTCTTC. It is translated as CASSNGLAGWDEQFF.

This clone was seen only once. The chain's CDR3 is CASTPASRDRLSPKGPGELFF. The CDR3 DNA sequence: TGTGCCAGCACCCCCGCCTCCCGGGACAGACTAAGTCCCAAGGGCCCCGGGGAGCTGTTTTTT. V usage is TRBV27 and J usage is TRBJ2-2; TRBD1 matches 7 bases. The CDR3 runs 21 residues. V lost 7 bases, J lost 6 bases, and 29 bases stayed unmatched. Germline-derived CDR1 and CDR2 are MNHEY and SMNVEV (reference sequence).

The V call is TRBV19, the J call TRBJ1-5; D is perhaps TRBD1 (5 bases). The CDR3 is made up of 15 amino acids. Germline V gene data show CDR1 as LNHDA and CDR2 as SQIVND (reference sequence). V lost 4 bases and J 0 bases, leaving 10 bases between the germline ends. CDR3 sequence: CASSTPGDSNQPQHF. Written as DNA, the CDR3 is TGTGCCAGTAGTACGCCGGGGGATAGCAATCAGCCCCAGCATTTT.

The chain carries TRBV7-9 and TRBJ2-7; 10 bases are a match to TRBD2. Germline V gene sequence: CDR1 SEHNR, CDR2 FQNEAQ (reference sequence). J gave up 2 bases and V 5 bases, and 6 bases lay outside the gene matches. The CDR3 is made up of 15 amino acids. The CDR3 DNA reads as TGTGCCAGCAGCCTCGCTAGCGGGAGACCCTACGAGCAGTACTTC. This translates into CASSLASGRPYEQYF. Based on the CDR3 plus reference TRBV7-9 and TRBJ2-7, the full variable domain is DTGVSQNPRHKITKRGQNVTFRCDPISEHNRLYWYRQTLGQGPEFLTYFQNEAQLEKSRLLSDRFSAERPKGSFSTLEIQRTEQGDSAMYLCASSLASGRPYEQYFGPGTRLTVT.

This clone is a singleton in its sample. The chain combines TRBV3-1 (or the pseudogene TRBV3-2) with TRBJ2-3; 8 nucleotides line up with TRBD2. The germline CDR1 and CDR2 sequences are LGHDT and YNNKEL (reference sequence). Losses at the gene ends were 0 bases for V and 3 bases for J; bases not matched to a gene: 5. This CDR3 region has 16 residues. The CDR3 protein is CASSQDIGGGTDTQYF. Here the CDR3 DNA reads TGTGCCAGCAGCCAAGATATCGGGGGGGGGACAGATACGCAGTATTTT.

A note on this clone: A read error may account for a junction end that differs from germline. The chain recombines TRBV15 with TRBJ1-2; D not resolved. This CDR3 contains 15 residues. Per the germline V gene, CDR1 is LNHNV and CDR2 is YYDKDF (reference sequence). The CDR3 protein is CATSGDLGSPEGYTF. The CDR3 DNA reads as TGTGCCACCAGCGGAGACCTCGGGTCTCCGGAGGGCTACACCTTC.

This sequence joins TRBV13 and TRBJ1-2; no firm D call. Germline V gene data show CDR1 as PRHDT and CDR2 as FYEKMQ (reference sequence). There are 13 residues in the CDR3. V was pared by 5 bases and J by 4 bases, with 11 bases between. The CDR3 DNA follows: TGTGCCAGCAGCCCCGTAGAAGTCTATGGCTACACCTTC. It translates to CASSPVEVYGYTF.

The gene calls are TRBV5-4 and TRBJ2-3; 7 bases match TRBD2. Unmatched junction bases numbered 8, after V lost 6 bases and J lost 1 base. CDR3 length: 15 residues. CDR1 and CDR2 (germline): SGHNT, YYREEE (reference sequence). The CDR3 here is CASTSPAGGTDTQYF. CDR3 DNA sequence: TGTGCCAGCACCTCCCCTGCGGGGGGCACAGATACGCAGTATTTT.

This chain links TRBV14 with TRBJ1-1; D call uncertain. This CDR3 comprises 12 residues. The V end lost 4 bases, the J end lost 4 bases, and 7 bases lay between the germline ends. The germline gives CDR1 SGHDN, CDR2 FVKESK. The DNA for the CDR3 is TGTGCCAGCAGCCTAAGCGGCACTGAAGCTTTCTTT. Its protein product is CASSLSGTEAFF.

The genes are TRBV19 and TRBJ1-5; a possible D gene is TRBD1 (5 bases). The CDR3 sequence is 16 residues long. Per the germline V gene, CDR1 is LNHDA and CDR2 is SQIVND (reference sequence). V shed 6 bases and J shed 0 bases, with 15 bases lying between them. For the CDR3, the DNA is TGTGCCAGTAGGCCTAGGGGTAGGAATAGCAATCAGCCCCAGCATTTT. It codes for CASRPRGRNSNQPQHF.

This clone has more than one count but fewer than ten. This rearrangement joins TRBV7-9 to TRBJ2-3, with 7 positions matching TRBD2. V lost 5 bases to trimming and J lost 6 bases; unmatched junction nucleotides: 14. The CDR3 contains 16 residues. The germline CDR1 and CDR2 sequences are SEHNR and FQNEAQ (reference sequence). The CDR3 here is CASSLQRGSVSDTQYF. CDR3 nucleotides: TGTGCCAGCAGCCTCCAGCGGGGAAGCGTCTCTGATACGCAGTATTTT.

This rearrangement joins TRBV30 to TRBJ2-3; 9 bases are shared with TRBD1. Germline V gene data show CDR1 as GTSNPN and CDR2 as SVGIG (reference sequence). The J segment lost 2 bases and the V segment lost 5 bases, leaving 5 bases of the junction unmatched. This CDR3 is 14 amino acids long. As DNA, the CDR3 is TGTGCCTGGGGACAGGGGCAGAACACAGATACGCAGTATTTT. It translates to CAWGQGQNTDTQYF.

The V gene is TRBV3-1 (or the pseudogene TRBV3-2), the J gene TRBJ1-1, with unresolved D. The ends were cut back, 4 bases at V and 1 base at J, with 7 bases in the middle. Germline V gives CDR1 LGHDT, CDR2 YNNKEL (reference sequence). This CDR3 contains 13 residues. CDR3 coding DNA: TGTGCCAGCAGCCCCTCCGGGAACACTGAAGCTTTCTTT. Translating it yields CASSPSGNTEAFF.

The chain combines TRBV28 with TRBJ1-5, with a tentative D call TRBD1 (5 bases). CDR1 is MDHEN, CDR2 SYDVKM, per germline. This CDR3 region has 13 residues. V lost 7 bases, J lost 5 bases, and 12 bases lay in between. The CDR3 loop is CASTLGGYQPQHF. The CDR3 region has the DNA TGTGCCAGCACCCTGGGGGGGTATCAGCCCCAGCATTTT.

This chain links TRBV2 with TRBJ1-1; weak D call: TRBD1 (6 bases). With 6 bases removed from V and 3 bases from J, the gap between germline ends came to 11 bases. Germline V gene sequence: CDR1 SNHLY, CDR2 FYNNEI. There are 13 residues in the CDR3. The CDR3 region is CASSWNRDTEAFF. CDR3 nucleotide sequence: TGTGCCAGCAGCTGGAACAGGGACACTGAAGCTTTCTTT.

CDR3: CASSPLQGVLGSYNEQFF. CDR3 in DNA: TGTGCCAGCAGCCCCCTTCAGGGCGTGCTGGGCTCCTACAATGAGCAGTTCTTC. The chain employs TRBV7-9 and TRBJ2-1; TRBD1 might be the D (5 bases). The V and J ends lost 5 bases and 0 bases respectively, with 20 bases between them. The CDR3 has 18 residues. Germline CDR1 and CDR2: SEHNR and FQNEAQ (reference sequence).

The chain employs TRBV27 and TRBJ1-4; 9 bases agree with TRBD1. CDR3 size: 19 residues. Unmatched junction bases numbered 18, after V lost 5 bases and J lost 5 bases. The germline gives CDR1 MNHEY, CDR2 SMNVEV (reference sequence). In nucleotides, the CDR3 is TGTGCCAGCAGTCGGAGGCCTGCCGGGACAGGGTATCCCAATGAAAAACTGTTTTTT. It codes for CASSRRPAGTGYPNEKLFF.

The chain carries TRBV25-1 and TRBJ1-5; D may be TRBD1 (6 bases). This CDR3 is 14 amino acids long. Germline CDR1 reads MGHDK; CDR2 reads SYGVNS. V dropped 3 bases and J dropped 3 bases, with 9 bases sitting between them. The CDR3 DNA reads as TGTGCCAGCAGTGAGACAGGATTCAATCAGCCCCAGCATTTT. It translates to CASSETGFNQPQHF.

This chain joins TRBV27 and TRBJ1-2, with a possible D match to TRBD1 (5 bases). Germline V gene lookup returns CDR1 MNHEY and CDR2 SMNVEV (reference sequence). The CDR3 has 16 amino acids. V was shortened by 6 bases and J by 4 bases, with 21 bases between the two germline ends. Here the CDR3 DNA reads TGTGCCAGCAGCCCCGGGGGAGGGGCTGGCGGCTATGGCTACACCTTC. It yields the protein CASSPGGGAGGYGYTF.

The rearrangement uses TRBV20-1 and TRBJ1-1; D ambiguous. Trimming took 3 bases from V and 10 from J, leaving 6 bases between them. This CDR3 has 9 residues. The V gene's germline CDR1 is DFQATT and CDR2 SNEGSKA (reference sequence). The CDR3 DNA reads as TGCAGTGCTAGCCCCAGAGCTTTCTTT. This gives the protein CSASPRAFF.

The chain combines TRBV5-1 with TRBJ2-7; D is unresolved. Trimming pared 2 bases from V and 5 bases from J, leaving 5 bases between. The CDR3 runs to 11 residues. CDR1 and CDR2 from the germline V gene are SGHRS and YFSETQ. The CDR3 region is CASSFADEQYF. DNA for the CDR3: TGCGCCAGCAGCTTCGCGGACGAGCAGTACTTC.

The chain links TRBV3-1 (or the pseudogene TRBV3-2) to TRBJ1-5, with TRBD1 identical over 10 bases. Trimming took 1 base from V and 5 from J; bases not matched to a gene: 5. In germline, CDR1 is LGHDT, CDR2 YNNKEL (reference sequence). The CDR3 consists of 16 residues. CDR3 sequence reads: CASSQGDRGGYQPQHF. The CDR3 region has the DNA TGTGCCAGCAGCCAAGGGGACAGGGGAGGTTATCAGCCCCAGCATTTT.

The DNA for the CDR3 is TGTGCCAGCAGCGTAGGGGGGACTAGGGAGCTGTTTTTT. Protein sequence: CASSVGGTRELFF. This chain joins TRBV9 and TRBJ2-2, with 7 bases matching TRBD2. This CDR3 is built from 13 residues. Per the germline V gene, CDR1 is SGDLS and CDR2 is YYNGEE. Trimming at V came to 0 bases and at J to 9 bases, leaving 2 bases not matched to a gene.

This clone was detected only a few times. The chain joins TRBV4-3 to TRBJ2-7; tentative D call: TRBD1 (6 bases). Germline loops: CDR1 LGHNA, CDR2 YSLEER. The CDR3 totals 19 residues. The ends were cut back, 0 bases at V and 4 bases at J, with 25 bases in the middle. CDR3: CASSQDRQIPGDGLYEQYF. The CDR3 DNA sequence: TGCGCCAGCAGCCAAGATAGGCAGATACCAGGGGATGGGCTTTACGAGCAGTACTTC.